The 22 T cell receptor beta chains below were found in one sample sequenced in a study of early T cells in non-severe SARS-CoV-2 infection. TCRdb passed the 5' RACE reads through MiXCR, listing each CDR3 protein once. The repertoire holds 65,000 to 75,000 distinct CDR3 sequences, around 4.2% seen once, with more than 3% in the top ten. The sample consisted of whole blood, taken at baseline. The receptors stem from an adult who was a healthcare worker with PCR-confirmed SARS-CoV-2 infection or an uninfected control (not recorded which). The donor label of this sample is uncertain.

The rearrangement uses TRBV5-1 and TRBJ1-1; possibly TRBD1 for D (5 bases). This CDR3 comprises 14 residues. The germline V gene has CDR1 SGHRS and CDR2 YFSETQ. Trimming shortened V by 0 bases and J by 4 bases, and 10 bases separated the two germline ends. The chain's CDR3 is CASSLGPGGTEAFF. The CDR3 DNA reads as TGCGCCAGCAGCTTGGGGCCGGGGGGCACTGAAGCTTTCTTT.

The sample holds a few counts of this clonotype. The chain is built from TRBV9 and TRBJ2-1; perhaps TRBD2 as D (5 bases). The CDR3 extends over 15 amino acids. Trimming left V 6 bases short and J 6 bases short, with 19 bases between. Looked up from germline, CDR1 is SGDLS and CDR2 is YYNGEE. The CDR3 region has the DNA TGTGCCAGCAACCCAGAGGGCTCTACGAGCAATGAGCAGTTCTTC. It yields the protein CASNPEGSTSNEQFF.

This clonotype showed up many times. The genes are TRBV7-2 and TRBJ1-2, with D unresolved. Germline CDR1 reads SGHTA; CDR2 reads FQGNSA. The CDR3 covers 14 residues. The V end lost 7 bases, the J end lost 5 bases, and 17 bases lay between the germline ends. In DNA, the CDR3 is TGTGCCAGCACCCCTGGAGGGAGTCAATATGGCTACACCTTC. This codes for CASTPGGSQYGYTF.

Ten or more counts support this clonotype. CDR3 amino acids: CASSLAGPGSNQPQHF. For the CDR3, the DNA is TGTGCCAGCAGCTTAGCTGGGCCGGGTAGCAATCAGCCCCAGCATTTT. The chain couples TRBV7-2 to TRBJ1-5; no clear D. The CDR3 loop spans 16 amino acids. V was clipped by 0 bases and J by 0 bases, with 9 bases between them. The V gene's germline CDR1 is SGHTA and CDR2 FQGNSA.

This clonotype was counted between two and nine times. The CDR3, as DNA: TGTGCCAGCAGCCTTACAGGGACCACCGGGGAGCTGTTTTTT. The encoded protein is CASSLTGTTGELFF. The V and J genes are TRBV11-3 and TRBJ2-2; tentatively, D is TRBD1 (6 bases). The germline V gene encodes CDR1 SGHNT and CDR2 YENEEA. The CDR3 is 14 amino acids. The V end lost 5 bases, the J end lost 4 bases, and 11 bases lay between the germline ends. Drawing the rest from reference TRBV11-3 and TRBJ2-2, the complete variable domain is EAGVVQSPRYKIIEKKQPVAFWCNPISGHNTLYWYLQNLGQGPELLIRYENEEAVDDSQLPKDRFSAERLKGVDSTLKIQPAELGDSAVYLCASSLTGTTGELFFGEGSRLTVL.

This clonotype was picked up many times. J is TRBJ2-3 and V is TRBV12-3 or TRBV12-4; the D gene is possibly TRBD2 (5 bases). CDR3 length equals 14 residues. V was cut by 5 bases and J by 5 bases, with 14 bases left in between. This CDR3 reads CASSPRTFQDTQYF. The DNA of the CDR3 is TGTGCCAGCAGTCCCCGGACTTTCCAAGATACGCAGTATTTT.

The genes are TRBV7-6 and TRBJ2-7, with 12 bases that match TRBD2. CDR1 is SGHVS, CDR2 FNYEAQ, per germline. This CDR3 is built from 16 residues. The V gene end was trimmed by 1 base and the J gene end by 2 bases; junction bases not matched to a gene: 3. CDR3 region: CASSLESSGGAYEQYF. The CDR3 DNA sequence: TGTGCCAGCAGCTTAGAGTCTAGCGGGGGGGCCTACGAGCAGTACTTC.

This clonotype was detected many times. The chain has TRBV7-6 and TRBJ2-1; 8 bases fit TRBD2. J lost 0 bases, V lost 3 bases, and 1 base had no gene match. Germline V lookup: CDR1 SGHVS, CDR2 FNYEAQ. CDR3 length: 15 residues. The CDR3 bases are TGTGCCAGCAGCTTCCGGGGGGGCTCCTACAATGAGCAGTTCTTC. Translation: CASSFRGGSYNEQFF.

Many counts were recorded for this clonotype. The CDR3 reads CASRETGNYGYTF. DNA for the CDR3: TGTGCCAGCAGGGAAACGGGGAACTATGGCTACACCTTC. The rearrangement links TRBV7-9 to TRBJ1-2; the D is unclear. Germline assignment: CDR1 SEHNR and CDR2 FQNEAQ (reference sequence). The CDR3 runs 13 residues. Deletions cut 6 bases from V and 2 bases from J, with 10 bases between.

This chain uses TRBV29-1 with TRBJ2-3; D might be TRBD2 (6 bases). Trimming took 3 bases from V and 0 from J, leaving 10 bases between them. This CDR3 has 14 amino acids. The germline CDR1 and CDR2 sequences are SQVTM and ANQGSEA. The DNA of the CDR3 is TGCAGCGTTGATGCAGGGAGGAGCACAGATACGCAGTATTTT. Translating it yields CSVDAGRSTDTQYF.

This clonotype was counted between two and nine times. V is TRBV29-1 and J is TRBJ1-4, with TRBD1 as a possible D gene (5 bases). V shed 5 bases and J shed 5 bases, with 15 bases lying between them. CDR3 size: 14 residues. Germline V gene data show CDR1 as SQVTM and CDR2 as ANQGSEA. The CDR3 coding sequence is TGCAGCGTTTCGGTCCAGGGCGGGAATGAAAAACTGTTTTTT. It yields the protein CSVSVQGGNEKLFF.

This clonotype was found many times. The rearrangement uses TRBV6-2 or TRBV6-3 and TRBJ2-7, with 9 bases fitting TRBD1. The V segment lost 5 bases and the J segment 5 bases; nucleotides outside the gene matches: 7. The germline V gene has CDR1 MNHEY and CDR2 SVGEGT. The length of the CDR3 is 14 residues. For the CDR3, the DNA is TGTGCCAGCAGTGAGGGACAGGGATCCGACGAGCAGTACTTC. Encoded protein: CASSEGQGSDEQYF.

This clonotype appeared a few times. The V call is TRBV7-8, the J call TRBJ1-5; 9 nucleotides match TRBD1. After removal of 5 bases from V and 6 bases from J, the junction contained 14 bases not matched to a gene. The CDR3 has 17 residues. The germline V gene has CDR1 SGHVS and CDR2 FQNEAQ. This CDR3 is CASSLSRDREIGQPQHF. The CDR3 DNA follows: TGTGCCAGCAGCCTTAGCCGGGACAGGGAAATTGGTCAGCCCCAGCATTTT.

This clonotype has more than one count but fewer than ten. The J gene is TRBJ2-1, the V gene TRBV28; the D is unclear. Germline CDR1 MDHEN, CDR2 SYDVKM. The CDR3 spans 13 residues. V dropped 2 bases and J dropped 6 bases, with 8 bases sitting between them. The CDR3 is CASSLDHVNEQFF. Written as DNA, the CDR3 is TGTGCCAGCAGTTTAGACCACGTCAATGAGCAGTTCTTC.

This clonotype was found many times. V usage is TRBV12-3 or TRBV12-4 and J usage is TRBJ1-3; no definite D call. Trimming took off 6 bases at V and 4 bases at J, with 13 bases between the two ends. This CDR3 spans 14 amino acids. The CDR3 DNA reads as TGTGCCAGCAGCCAGGACTTGGTGGGAAACACCATATATTTT. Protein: CASSQDLVGNTIYF.

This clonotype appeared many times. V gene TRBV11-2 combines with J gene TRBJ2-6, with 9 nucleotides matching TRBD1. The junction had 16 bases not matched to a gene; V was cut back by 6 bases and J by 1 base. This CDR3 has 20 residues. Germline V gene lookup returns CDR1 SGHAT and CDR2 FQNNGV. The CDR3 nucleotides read TGTGCCAGCAGACGATCTCCGCGGGACAGGGATAATTCTGGGGCCAACGTCCTGACTTTC. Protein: CASRRSPRDRDNSGANVLTF.

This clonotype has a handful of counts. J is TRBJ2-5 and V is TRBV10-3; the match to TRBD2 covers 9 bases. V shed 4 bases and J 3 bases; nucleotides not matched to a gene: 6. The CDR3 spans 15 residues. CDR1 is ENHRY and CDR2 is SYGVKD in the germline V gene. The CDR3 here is CAISAAQRGEETQYF. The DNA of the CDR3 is TGTGCCATCAGTGCCGCCCAGCGGGGGGAAGAGACCCAGTACTTC.

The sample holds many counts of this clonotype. The CDR3 reads CATSRGGDAGTQYF. In nucleotides, the CDR3 is TGTGCCACCAGCAGAGGGGGGGACGCAGGGACCCAGTACTTC. The chain links TRBV15 to TRBJ2-5; D is possibly TRBD2 (6 bases). With 1 base removed from V and 7 bases from J, the gap between germline ends came to 13 bases. Germline-derived CDR1 and CDR2 are LNHNV and YYDKDF (reference sequence). The CDR3 sequence is 14 residues long.

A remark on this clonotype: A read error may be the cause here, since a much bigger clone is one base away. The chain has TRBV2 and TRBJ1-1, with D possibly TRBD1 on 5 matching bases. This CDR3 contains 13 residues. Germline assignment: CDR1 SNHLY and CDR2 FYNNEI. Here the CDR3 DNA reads TGTGCCAGCAGTCCGACAGAGAACACTGTAGCTTTCTTT. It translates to CASSPTENTVAFF.

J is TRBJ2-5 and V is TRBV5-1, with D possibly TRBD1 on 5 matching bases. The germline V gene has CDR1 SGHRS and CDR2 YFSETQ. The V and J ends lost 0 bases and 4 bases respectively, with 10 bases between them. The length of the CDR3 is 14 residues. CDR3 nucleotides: TGCGCCAGCAGCTTGGCCCCAGGGTCAGAGACCCAGTACTTC. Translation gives CASSLAPGSETQYF. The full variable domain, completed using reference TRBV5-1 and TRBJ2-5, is KAGVTQTPRYLIKTRGQQVTLSCSPISGHRSVSWYQQTPGQGLQFLFEYFSETQRNKGNFPGRFSGRQFSNSRSEMNVSTLELGDSALYLCASSLAPGSETQYFGPGTRLLVL.

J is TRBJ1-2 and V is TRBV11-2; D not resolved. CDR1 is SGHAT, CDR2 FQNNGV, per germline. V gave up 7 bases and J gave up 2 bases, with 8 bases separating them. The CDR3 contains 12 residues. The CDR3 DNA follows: TGTGCCAGCAAGGAACAGAACTATGGCTACACCTTC. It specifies CASKEQNYGYTF.

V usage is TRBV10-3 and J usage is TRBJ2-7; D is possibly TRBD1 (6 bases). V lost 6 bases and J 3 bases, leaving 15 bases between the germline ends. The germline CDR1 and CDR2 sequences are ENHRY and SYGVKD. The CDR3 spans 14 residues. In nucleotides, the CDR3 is TGTGCCATCAGCGAAACAGGGTACCTCTACGAGCAGTACTTC. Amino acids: CAISETGYLYEQYF.